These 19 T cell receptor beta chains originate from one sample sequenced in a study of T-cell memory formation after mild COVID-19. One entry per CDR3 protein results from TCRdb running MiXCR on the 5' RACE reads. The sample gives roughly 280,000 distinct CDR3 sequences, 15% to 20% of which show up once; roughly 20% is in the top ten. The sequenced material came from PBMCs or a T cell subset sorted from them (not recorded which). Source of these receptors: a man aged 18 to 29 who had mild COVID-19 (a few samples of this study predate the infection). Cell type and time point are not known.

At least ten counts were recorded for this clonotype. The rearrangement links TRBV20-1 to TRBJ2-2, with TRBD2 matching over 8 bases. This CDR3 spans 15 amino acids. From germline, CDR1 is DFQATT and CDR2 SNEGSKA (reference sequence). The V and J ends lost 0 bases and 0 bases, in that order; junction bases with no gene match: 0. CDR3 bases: TGCAGTGCTAGAGAGCGGGGGGCGAACACCGGGGAGCTGTTTTTT. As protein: CSARERGANTGELFF.

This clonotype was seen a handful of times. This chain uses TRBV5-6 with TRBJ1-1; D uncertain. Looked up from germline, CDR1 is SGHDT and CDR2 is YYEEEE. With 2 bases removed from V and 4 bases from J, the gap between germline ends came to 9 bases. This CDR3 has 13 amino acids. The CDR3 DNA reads TGTGCCAGCAGCTTTTCTGAAGGCACTGAAGCTTTCTTT. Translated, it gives CASSFSEGTEAFF.

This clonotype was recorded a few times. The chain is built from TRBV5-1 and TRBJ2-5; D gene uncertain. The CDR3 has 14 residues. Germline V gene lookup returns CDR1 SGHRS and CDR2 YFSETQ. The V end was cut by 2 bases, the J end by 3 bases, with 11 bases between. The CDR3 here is CASSFSAAEETQYF. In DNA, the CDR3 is TGCGCCAGCAGCTTTTCTGCGGCCGAAGAGACCCAGTACTTC.

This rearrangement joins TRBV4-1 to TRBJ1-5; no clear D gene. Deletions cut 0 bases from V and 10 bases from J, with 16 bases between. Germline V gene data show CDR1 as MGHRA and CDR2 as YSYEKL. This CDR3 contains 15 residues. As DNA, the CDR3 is TGCGCCAGCAGCCAAGATTCTCTTGGGCGAACCCCCCAGCATTTT. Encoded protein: CASSQDSLGRTPQHF.

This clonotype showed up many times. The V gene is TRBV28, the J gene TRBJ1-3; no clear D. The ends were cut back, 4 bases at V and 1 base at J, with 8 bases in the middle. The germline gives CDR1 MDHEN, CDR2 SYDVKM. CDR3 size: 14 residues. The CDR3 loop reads CASSWGGSGNTIYF. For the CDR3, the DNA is TGTGCCAGCAGTTGGGGTGGGTCTGGAAACACCATATATTTT.

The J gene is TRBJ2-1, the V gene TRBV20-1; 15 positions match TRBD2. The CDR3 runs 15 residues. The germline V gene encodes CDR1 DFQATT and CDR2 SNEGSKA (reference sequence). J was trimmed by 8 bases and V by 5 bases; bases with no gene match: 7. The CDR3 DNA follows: TGCAGTGCTCCGGGACTAGCGGGGGGATTTGATGAGCAGTTCTTC. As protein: CSAPGLAGGFDEQFF.

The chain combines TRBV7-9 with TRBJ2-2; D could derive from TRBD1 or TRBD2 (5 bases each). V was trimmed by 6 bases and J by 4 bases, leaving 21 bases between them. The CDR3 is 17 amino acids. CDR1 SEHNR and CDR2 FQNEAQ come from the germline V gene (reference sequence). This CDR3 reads CASRSGTGTSRTGELFF. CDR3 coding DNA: TGTGCCAGCAGATCGGGTACCGGGACCTCGCGCACCGGGGAGCTGTTTTTT.

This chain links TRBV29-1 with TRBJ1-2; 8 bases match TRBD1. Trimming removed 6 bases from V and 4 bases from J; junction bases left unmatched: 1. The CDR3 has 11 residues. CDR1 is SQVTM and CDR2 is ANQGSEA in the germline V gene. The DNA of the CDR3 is TGCAGCGTCACAGGGGGCTATGGCTACACCTTC. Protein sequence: CSVTGGYGYTF.

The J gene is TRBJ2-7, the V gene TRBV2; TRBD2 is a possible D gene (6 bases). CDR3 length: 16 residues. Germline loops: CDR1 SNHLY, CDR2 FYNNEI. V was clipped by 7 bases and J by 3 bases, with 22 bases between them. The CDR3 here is CASTHTGRRRGYEQYV. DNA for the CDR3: TGTGCCAGCACTCATACAGGACGACGGAGGGGCTACGAGCAGTACGTC.

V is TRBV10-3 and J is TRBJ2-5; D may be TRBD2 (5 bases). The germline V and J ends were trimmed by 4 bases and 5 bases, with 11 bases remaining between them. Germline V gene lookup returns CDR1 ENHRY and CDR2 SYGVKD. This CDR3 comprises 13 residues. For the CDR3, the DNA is TGTGCCATCAGTGGTTTAGAGCGGGAGACCCAGTACTTC. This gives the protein CAISGLERETQYF.

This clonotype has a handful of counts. CDR3 residues: CASRSNAGGWRVNTEAFF. CDR3 in DNA: TGTGCCAGCAGGTCTAATGCAGGGGGTTGGAGGGTGAACACTGAAGCTTTCTTT. J is TRBJ1-1 and V is TRBV12-3 or TRBV12-4; 7 bases are a match to TRBD1. Unmatched junction bases numbered 16, after V lost 6 bases and J lost 0 bases. The CDR3 totals 18 residues.

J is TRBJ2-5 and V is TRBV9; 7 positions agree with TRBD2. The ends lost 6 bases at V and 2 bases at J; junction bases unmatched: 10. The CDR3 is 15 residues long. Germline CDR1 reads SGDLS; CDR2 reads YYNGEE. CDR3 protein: CASTSQPGGQETQYF. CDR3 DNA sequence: TGTGCCAGCACCTCTCAACCCGGGGGGCAAGAGACCCAGTACTTC. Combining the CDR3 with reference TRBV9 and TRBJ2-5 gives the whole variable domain DSGVTQTPKHLITATGQRVTLRCSPRSGDLSVYWYQQSLDQGLQFLIQYYNGEERAKGNILERFSAQQFPDLHSELNLSSLELGDSALYFCASTSQPGGQETQYFGPGTRLLVL.

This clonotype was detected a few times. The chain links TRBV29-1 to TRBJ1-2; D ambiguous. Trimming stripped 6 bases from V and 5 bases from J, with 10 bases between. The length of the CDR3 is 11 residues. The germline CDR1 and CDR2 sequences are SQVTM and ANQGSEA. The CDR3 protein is CSVADGYGYTF. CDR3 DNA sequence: TGCAGCGTCGCGGACGGATATGGCTACACCTTC.

DNA of the CDR3: TGTGCCAGCAGCCCAGAAGGGGCGGGCACCGGGGAGCTGTTTTTT. Amino acid sequence: CASSPEGAGTGELFF. The V call is TRBV9, the J call TRBJ2-2; D assignment may be TRBD1 or TRBD2 (5 bases each). Germline loops: CDR1 SGDLS, CDR2 YYNGEE. The V end was cut by 4 bases, the J end by 4 bases, with 14 bases between. The CDR3 sequence is 15 residues long.

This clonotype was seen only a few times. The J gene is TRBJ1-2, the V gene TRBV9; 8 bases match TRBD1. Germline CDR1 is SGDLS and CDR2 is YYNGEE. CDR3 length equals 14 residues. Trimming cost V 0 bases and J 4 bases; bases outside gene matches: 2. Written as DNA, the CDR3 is TGTGCCAGCAGCGTAGAAGACAGGGGCTATGGCTACACCTTC. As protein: CASSVEDRGYGYTF.

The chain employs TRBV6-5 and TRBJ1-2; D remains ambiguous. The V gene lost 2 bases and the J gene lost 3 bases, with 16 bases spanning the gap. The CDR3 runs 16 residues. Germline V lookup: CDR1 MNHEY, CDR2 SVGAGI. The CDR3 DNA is TGTGCCAGCAGTTACGCCATCCCTATAGGAGACTATGGCTACACCTTC. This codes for CASSYAIPIGDYGYTF.

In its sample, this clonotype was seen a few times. CDR3 amino acids: CASSWTSASSYNEQFF. CDR3 DNA sequence: TGTGCCAGCAGTTGGACTAGCGCCAGCTCCTACAATGAGCAGTTCTTC. The chain has TRBV6-5 and TRBJ2-1, with 9 bases aligning to TRBD2. With 4 bases clipped from V and 0 bases from J, the junction kept 4 bases outside the gene matches. There are 16 residues in the CDR3. Germline values: CDR1 MNHEY, CDR2 SVGAGI.

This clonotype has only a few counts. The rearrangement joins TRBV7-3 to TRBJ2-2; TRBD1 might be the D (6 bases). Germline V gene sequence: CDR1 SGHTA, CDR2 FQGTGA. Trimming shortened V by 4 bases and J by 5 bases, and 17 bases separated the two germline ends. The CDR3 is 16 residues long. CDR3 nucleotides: TGTGCCAGCAGCTCCGTCCGAGGGGGAAAAACCGGGGAGCTGTTTTTT. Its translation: CASSSVRGGKTGELFF.

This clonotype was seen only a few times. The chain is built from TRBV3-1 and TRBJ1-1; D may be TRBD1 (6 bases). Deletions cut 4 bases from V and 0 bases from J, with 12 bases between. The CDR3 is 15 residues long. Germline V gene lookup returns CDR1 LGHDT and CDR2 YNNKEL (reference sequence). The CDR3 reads CASSPGQLLNTEAFF. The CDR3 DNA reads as TGTGCCAGCAGCCCCGGACAGCTCTTGAACACTGAAGCTTTCTTT.